This entry describes one T cell receptor (beta chain). Its antigen is unknown. The assay was immunoSEQ multiplex PCR, and TCRdb's table has in-frame clones only and misses some. The table has around 110,000 clones, over 80% seen once. This sample is part of a study of graft-versus-host responses after intestinal transplantation. CDR3 length: 16 residues. Per germline, CDR1 MDHEN and CDR2 SYDVKM. Trimming at V came to 7 bases and at J to 7 bases, leaving 11 bases not matched to a gene. The sequences come from unstimulated CD4+ T cells sorted from spleen or lymph node cells, collected before transplant. The chain uses TRBV28 and TRBJ1-5, with TRBD1 matching 12 bases. This clonotype was sampled from a human donor who was the organ donor for an intestinal transplant. The CDR3 DNA reads TGTGCCAGCACTTTGGGACAGGGGGCAGGAGAACAGCCCCAGCATTTT. It yields the protein CASTLGQGAGEQPQHF.